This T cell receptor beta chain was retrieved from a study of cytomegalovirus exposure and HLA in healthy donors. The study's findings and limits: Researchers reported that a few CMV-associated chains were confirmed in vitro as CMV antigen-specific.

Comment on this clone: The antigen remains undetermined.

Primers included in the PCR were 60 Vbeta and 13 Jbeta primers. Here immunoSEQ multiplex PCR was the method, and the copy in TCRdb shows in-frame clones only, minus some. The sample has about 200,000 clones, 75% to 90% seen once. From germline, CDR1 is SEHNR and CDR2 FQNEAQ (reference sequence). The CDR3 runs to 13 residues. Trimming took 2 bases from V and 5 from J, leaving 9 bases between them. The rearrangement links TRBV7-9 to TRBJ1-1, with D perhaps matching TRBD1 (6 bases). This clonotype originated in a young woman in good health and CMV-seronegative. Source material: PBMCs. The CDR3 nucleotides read TGTGCCAGCAGCTTATACAGGGTAACTGAAGCTTTCTTT. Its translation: CASSLYRVTEAFF.